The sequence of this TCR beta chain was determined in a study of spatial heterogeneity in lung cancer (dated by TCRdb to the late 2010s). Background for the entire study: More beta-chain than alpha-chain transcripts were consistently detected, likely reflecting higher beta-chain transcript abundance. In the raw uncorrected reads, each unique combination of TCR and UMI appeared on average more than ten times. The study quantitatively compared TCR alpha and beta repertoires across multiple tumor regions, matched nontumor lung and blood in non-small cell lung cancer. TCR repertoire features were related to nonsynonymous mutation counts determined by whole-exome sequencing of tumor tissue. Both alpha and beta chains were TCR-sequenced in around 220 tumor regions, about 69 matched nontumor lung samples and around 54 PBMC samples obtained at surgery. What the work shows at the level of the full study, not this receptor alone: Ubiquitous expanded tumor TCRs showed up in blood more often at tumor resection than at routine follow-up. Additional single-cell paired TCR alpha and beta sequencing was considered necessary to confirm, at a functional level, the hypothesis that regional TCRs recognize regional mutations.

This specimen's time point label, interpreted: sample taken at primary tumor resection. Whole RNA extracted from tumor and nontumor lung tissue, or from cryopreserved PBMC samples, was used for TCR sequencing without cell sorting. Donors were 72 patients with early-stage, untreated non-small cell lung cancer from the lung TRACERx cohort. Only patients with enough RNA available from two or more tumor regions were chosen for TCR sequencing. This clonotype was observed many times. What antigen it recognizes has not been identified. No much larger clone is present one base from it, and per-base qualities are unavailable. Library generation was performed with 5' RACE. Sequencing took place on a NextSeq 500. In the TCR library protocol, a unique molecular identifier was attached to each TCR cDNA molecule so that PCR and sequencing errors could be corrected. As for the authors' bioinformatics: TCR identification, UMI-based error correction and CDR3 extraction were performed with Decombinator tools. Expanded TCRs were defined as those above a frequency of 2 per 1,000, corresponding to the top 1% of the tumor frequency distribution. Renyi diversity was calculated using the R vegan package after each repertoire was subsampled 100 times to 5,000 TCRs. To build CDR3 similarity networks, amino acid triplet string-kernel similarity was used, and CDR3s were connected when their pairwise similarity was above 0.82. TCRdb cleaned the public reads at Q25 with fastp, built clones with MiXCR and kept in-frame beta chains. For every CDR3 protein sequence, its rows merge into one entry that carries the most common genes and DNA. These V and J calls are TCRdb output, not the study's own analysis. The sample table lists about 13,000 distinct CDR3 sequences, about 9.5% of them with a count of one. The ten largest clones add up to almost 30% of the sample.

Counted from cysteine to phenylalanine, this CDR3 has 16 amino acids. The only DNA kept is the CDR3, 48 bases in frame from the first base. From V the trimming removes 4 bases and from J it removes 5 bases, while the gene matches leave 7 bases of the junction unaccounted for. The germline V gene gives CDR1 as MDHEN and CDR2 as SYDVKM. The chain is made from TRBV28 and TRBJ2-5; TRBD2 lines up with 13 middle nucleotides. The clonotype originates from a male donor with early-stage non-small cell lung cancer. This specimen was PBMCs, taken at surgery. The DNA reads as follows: TGTGCCAGCAGTTCCCCGGGACTAGCGGGATCGGAGACCCAGTACTTC. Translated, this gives CASSSPGLAGSETQYF.